This TCR beta chain was sequenced for a study of blood T cell repertoires in COVID-19. The overall study: The United States, Italy and Spain supplied acute and convalescent COVID-19 samples.

Sequenced by immunoSEQ multiplex PCR; TCRdb stores in-frame clones only, minus some. Here the sample spans around 64,000 clones, around four fifths being singletons. There are 14 residues in the CDR3. The germline V gene has CDR1 SGDLS and CDR2 YYNGEE. With 4 bases removed from V and 4 bases from J, the gap between germline ends came to 13 bases. The rearrangement joins TRBV9 to TRBJ2-3, with D possibly TRBD2 on 5 matching bases. This receptor was identified in a human donor in a cohort sampled during active COVID-19. The sequenced sample was peripheral blood. The CDR3 DNA sequence: TGTGCCAGCAGCACCCGGACTTCCCCAGATACGCAGTATTTT. Translating gives CASSTRTSPDTQYF.